This TCR beta chain was identified in a study of brain T cells in children with intractable seizures. Findings and limits, study-wide: Patients' HCMV serostatus was unknown; virus specificity rests on CDR3 similarity alone.

Of note for this clone: Its antigen is currently unknown.

Sequencing was limited to surgery cases with top T cell transcript signatures in brain tissue. Sequenced by immunoSEQ multiplex PCR; TCRdb stores in-frame clones only, minus some. The sample lists about 120,000 clones, around 94% seen once, with about 3.8% in the top ten. The V gene's germline CDR1 is LGHNT and CDR2 FRNRAP. Between the trimmed V and J ends, which lost 7 bases and 0 bases, there was a span of 10 bases. The CDR3 extends over 14 amino acids. Sample: peripheral blood, taken at surgery. The chain couples TRBV12-5 to TRBJ1-3, with a weak D call TRBD1 (5 bases). This TCR was sampled from a boy under three years old with hemimegalencephaly and intractable seizures. The CDR3 DNA follows: TGTGCTAGTGCATTCGGGGGCTCTGGAAACACCATATATTTT. Protein product: CASAFGGSGNTIYF.